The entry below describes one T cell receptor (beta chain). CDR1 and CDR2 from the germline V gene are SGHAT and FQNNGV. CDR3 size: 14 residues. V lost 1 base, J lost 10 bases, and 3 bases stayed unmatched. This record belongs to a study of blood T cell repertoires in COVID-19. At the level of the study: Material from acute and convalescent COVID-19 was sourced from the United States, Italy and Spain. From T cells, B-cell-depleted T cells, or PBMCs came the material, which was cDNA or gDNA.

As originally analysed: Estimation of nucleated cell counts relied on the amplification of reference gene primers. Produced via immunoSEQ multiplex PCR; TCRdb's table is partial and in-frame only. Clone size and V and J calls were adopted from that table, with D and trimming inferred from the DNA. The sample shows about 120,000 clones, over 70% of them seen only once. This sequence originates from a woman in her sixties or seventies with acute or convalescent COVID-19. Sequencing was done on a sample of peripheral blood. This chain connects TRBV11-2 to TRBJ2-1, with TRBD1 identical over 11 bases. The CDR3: CASSLGTGGNEQFF. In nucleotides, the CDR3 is TGTGCCAGCAGCTTAGGGACAGGGGGCAACGAGCAGTTCTTC.